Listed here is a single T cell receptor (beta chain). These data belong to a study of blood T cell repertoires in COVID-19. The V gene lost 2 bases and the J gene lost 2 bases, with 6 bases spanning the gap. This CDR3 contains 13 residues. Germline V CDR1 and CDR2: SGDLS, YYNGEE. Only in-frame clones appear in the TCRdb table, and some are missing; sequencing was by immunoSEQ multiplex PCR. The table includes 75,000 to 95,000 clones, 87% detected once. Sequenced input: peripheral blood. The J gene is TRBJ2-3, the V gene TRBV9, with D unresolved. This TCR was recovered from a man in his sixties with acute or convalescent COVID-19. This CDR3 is CASSVGHTDTQYF. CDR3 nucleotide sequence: TGTGCCAGCAGCGTGGGCCACACAGATACGCAGTATTTT.